The 16 T cell receptor beta chains listed next were all sequenced from one sample in a study of T cell responses to AZD1222 COVID-19 vaccine. Clones were sequenced by immunoSEQ multiplex PCR, and TCRdb holds only the in-frame ones, with some missing. The profile shows approximately 90,000 clones, approximately 91% of them singletons. Sequences were derived from peripheral blood, sampled 28 days after the second AZD1222 dose. These receptor sequences come from an adult who received the AZD1222 COVID-19 vaccine.

The chain is built from TRBV24-1 and TRBJ1-3; 8 bases fit TRBD1. This CDR3 has 15 residues. V gave up 4 bases and J gave up 0 bases; unmatched junction bases: 1. Germline-derived CDR1 and CDR2 are KGHDR and SFDVKD. CDR3 sequence: CATSETGASGNTIYF. The CDR3 nucleotides read TGTGCCACCAGTGAGACAGGGGCCTCTGGAAACACCATATATTTT.

The V call is TRBV5-5, the J call TRBJ2-2, with 7 bases aligning to TRBD1. In germline, CDR1 is SGHKS, CDR2 YYEKEE (reference sequence). The CDR3 runs to 15 residues. J lost 3 bases, V lost 4 bases, and 6 bases had no gene match. This chain's CDR3 is CASSDQQGYTGELFF. The CDR3 DNA sequence: TGTGCCAGCAGCGATCAACAGGGGTACACCGGGGAGCTGTTTTTT.

V is TRBV7-9 and J is TRBJ2-3; 9 bases agree with TRBD1. Germline lookup yields CDR1 SEHNR and CDR2 FQNEAQ (reference sequence). The CDR3 contains 17 residues. Trimming cost V 1 base and J 4 bases; bases outside gene matches: 9. CDR3: CASSLGIPQGAADTQYF. CDR3 coding DNA: TGTGCCAGCAGCTTAGGCATCCCACAGGGGGCCGCAGATACGCAGTATTTT.

The gene calls are TRBV4-1 and TRBJ1-2; D is unclear. V gave up 1 base and J gave up 6 bases, with 15 bases separating them. CDR3 length: 15 amino acids. The germline V gene has CDR1 MGHRA and CDR2 YSYEKL. The CDR3 loop reads CASSQVLNIMNGYTF. CDR3 DNA sequence: TGCGCCAGCAGCCAAGTTTTGAATATTATGAATGGCTACACCTTC.

This chain uses TRBV7-9 with TRBJ1-3; no definite D call. Germline loops: CDR1 SEHNR, CDR2 FQNEAQ (reference sequence). Trimming took off 3 bases at V and 5 bases at J, with 8 bases between the two ends. The CDR3 runs to 13 residues. CDR3 nucleotide sequence: TGTGCCAGCAGCTTGTCCGTCCGAAACACCATATATTTT. This sequence encodes CASSLSVRNTIYF.

The chain combines TRBV6-2 or TRBV6-3 with TRBJ1-1; possible D gene TRBD1, 5 bases. Germline CDR1 reads MNHEY; CDR2 reads SVGEGT. The CDR3 covers 15 residues. V was cut by 4 bases and J by 1 base, with 13 bases left in between. CDR3 DNA: TGTGCCAGCAGTTGGGCAGGGCGGGGGAACACTGAAGCTTTCTTT. Amino acid sequence: CASSWAGRGNTEAFF.

This chain links TRBV29-1 with TRBJ1-2, with D hard to call. The CDR3 runs 13 residues. V was clipped by 5 bases and J by 8 bases, with 18 bases between them. The germline CDR1 and CDR2 sequences are SQVTM and ANQGSEA. Here the CDR3 DNA reads TGCAGCGTTCCCGACGACTTTGTGATGGGCTACACCTTC. Translating it yields CSVPDDFVMGYTF.

This clone has only a few counts. The chain joins TRBV19 to TRBJ1-5; 7 nucleotides line up with TRBD1. The CDR3 is 14 amino acids. V shed 7 bases and J 2 bases; nucleotides not matched to a gene: 5. Germline V CDR1 and CDR2: LNHDA, SQIVND (reference sequence). The DNA for the CDR3 is TGTGCCAGTAATAGGGGGCTAGGCAATCAGCCCCAGCATTTT. It encodes CASNRGLGNQPQHF.

The J gene is TRBJ1-1, the V gene TRBV28; D is unclear. With 5 bases removed from V and 3 bases from J, the gap between germline ends came to 7 bases. This CDR3 has 12 residues. CDR1 is MDHEN and CDR2 is SYDVKM in the germline V gene. CDR3 loop: CASSPWYTEAFF. DNA of the CDR3: TGTGCCAGCAGTCCCTGGTACACTGAAGCTTTCTTT.

The DNA for the CDR3 is TGTGCCAGCAGCTTACAAGGCCAGGGCTACAATGAGCAGTTCTTC. This gives the protein CASSLQGQGYNEQFF. The chain uses TRBV7-3 and TRBJ2-1; D is perhaps TRBD1 (5 bases). CDR1 SGHTA and CDR2 FQGTGA come from the germline V gene. This CDR3 region has 15 residues. Trimming removed 2 bases from V and 3 bases from J, with 11 bases in between.

V and J are TRBV15 and TRBJ1-5; D unresolved. The CDR3 runs 14 residues. Trimming took off 1 base at V and 0 bases at J, with 4 bases between the two ends. The germline V gene encodes CDR1 LNHNV and CDR2 YYDKDF (reference sequence). The CDR3 loop reads CATSRGYSNQPQHF. The CDR3 region has the DNA TGTGCCACCAGCAGAGGGTATAGCAATCAGCCCCAGCATTTT. Full variable domain (outside the CDR3, taken from reference TRBV15 and TRBJ1-5): DAMVIQNPRYQVTQFGKPVTLSCSQTLNHNVMYWYQQKSSQAPKLLFHYYDKDFNNEADTPDNFQSRRPNTSFCFLDIRSPGLGDTAMYLCATSRGYSNQPQHFGDGTRLSIL.

The V gene is TRBV6-6, the J gene TRBJ1-2; D gene ambiguous. This CDR3 region has 13 residues. Trimming took 2 bases from V and 8 from J, leaving 12 bases between them. CDR1 and CDR2 (germline): MNHNY, SVGAGI (reference sequence). The CDR3 DNA is TGTGCCAGCAGTTACCGAGACGCTAGGGGCTACACCTTC. Residues: CASSYRDARGYTF.

The gene calls are TRBV24-1 and TRBJ2-5; 9 positions agree with TRBD2. V lost 2 bases and J lost 5; bases outside the gene matches: 2. The CDR3 runs to 14 residues. CDR1 is KGHDR, CDR2 SFDVKD, per germline. The CDR3 nucleotides read TGTGCCACCAGTGATTCGCGGGGGGGCGAGACCCAGTACTTC. Translation gives CATSDSRGGETQYF.

CDR3 sequence reads: CASSIQGMNTEAFF. The CDR3, as DNA: TGTGCCAGTAGTATACAGGGTATGAACACTGAAGCTTTCTTT. This chain uses TRBV19 with TRBJ1-1; maybe TRBD1 (5 bases). Trimming removed 2 bases at V and 0 bases at J, with 7 bases between. Germline V gene lookup returns CDR1 LNHDA and CDR2 SQIVND (reference sequence). The CDR3 length is 14 residues.

The chain employs TRBV24-1 and TRBJ1-1, with D possibly matching TRBD1 (6 bases). This CDR3 contains 14 residues. Germline CDR1 KGHDR, CDR2 SFDVKD. Deletions cut 5 bases from V and 1 base from J, with 10 bases between. CDR3 protein: CATSATTGNTEAFF. The CDR3 region has the DNA TGTGCCACCAGTGCGACGACAGGGAACACTGAAGCTTTCTTT.

This chain links TRBV19 with TRBJ1-6; maybe TRBD1 (5 bases). Germline-derived CDR1 and CDR2 are LNHDA and SQIVND (reference sequence). This CDR3 has 16 residues. V lost 5 bases and J 0 bases, leaving 11 bases between the germline ends. The CDR3 nucleotides read TGTGCCAGTAGTCCGACAGAGACCTCCTATAATTCACCCCTCCACTTT. This encodes CASSPTETSYNSPLHF.